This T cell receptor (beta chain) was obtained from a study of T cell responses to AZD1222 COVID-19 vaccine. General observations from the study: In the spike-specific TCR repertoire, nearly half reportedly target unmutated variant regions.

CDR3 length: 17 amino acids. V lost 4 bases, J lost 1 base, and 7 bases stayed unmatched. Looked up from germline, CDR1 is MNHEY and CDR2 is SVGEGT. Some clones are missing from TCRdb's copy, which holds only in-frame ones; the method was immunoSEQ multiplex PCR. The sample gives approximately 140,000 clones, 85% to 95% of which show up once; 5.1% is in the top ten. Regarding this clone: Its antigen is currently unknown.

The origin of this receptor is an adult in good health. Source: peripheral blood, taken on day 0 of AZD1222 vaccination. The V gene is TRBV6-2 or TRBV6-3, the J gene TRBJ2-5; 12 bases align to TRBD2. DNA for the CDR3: TGTGCCAGCAGTTCAGAAGGACTAGCGGGATTCCAAGAGACCCAGTACTTC. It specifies CASSSEGLAGFQETQYF.